Below, 13 T cell receptor beta chains from the same sample are listed, as sequenced in a study of cytomegalovirus exposure and HLA in healthy donors. PCR used 60 Vbeta primers and 13 Jbeta primers. Data came from immunoSEQ multiplex PCR; TCRdb stores just in-frame clones and leaves some out. The sample has more than 100,000 clones, less than 80% seen once. The sample taken for sequencing was PBMCs. The receptors stem from a female donor in good health and CMV-seropositive.

The sample holds a few counts of this clone. The chain joins TRBV6-5 to TRBJ2-5; tentative D call: TRBD1 (6 bases). The CDR3 is made up of 14 amino acids. Trimming removed 5 bases at V and 5 bases at J, with 15 bases between. Germline values: CDR1 MNHEY, CDR2 SVGAGI. This CDR3 reads CASSQGNWRETQYF. The CDR3 DNA reads TGTGCCAGCAGTCAGGGGAATTGGAGGGAGACCCAGTACTTC.

The J gene is TRBJ2-5, the V gene TRBV9, with 9 bases fitting TRBD1. This CDR3 is 15 amino acids long. CDR1 is SGDLS, CDR2 YYNGEE, per germline. V lost 3 bases, J lost 5 bases, and 8 bases stayed unmatched. This CDR3 is CASSAGQGGVETQYF. For the CDR3, the DNA is TGTGCCAGCAGCGCGGGACAGGGAGGTGTTGAGACCCAGTACTTC. Complete variable domain (other parts from reference TRBV9 and TRBJ2-5): DSGVTQTPKHLITATGQRVTLRCSPRSGDLSVYWYQQSLDQGLQFLIQYYNGEERAKGNILERFSAQQFPDLHSELNLSSLELGDSALYFCASSAGQGGVETQYFGPGTRLLVL.

J is TRBJ2-1 and V is TRBV6-1, with D perhaps TRBD2 (5 bases). Trimming stripped 4 bases from V and 2 bases from J, with 27 bases between. This CDR3 contains 20 residues. The germline V gene has CDR1 MNHNS and CDR2 SASEGT. This CDR3 reads CASSGKIGGFRSAAYNEQFF. The CDR3, as DNA: TGTGCCAGCAGTGGCAAGATTGGAGGTTTTAGGTCGGCGGCCTACAATGAGCAGTTCTTC.

For the CDR3, the DNA is TGTGCCAGCAGCCAAGATTTGGGACTAGCGGTGAGCTCCTACAATGAGCAGTTCTTC. The encoded protein is CASSQDLGLAVSSYNEQFF. The chain couples TRBV14 to TRBJ2-1, with TRBD2 identical over 11 bases. Trimming took 0 bases from V and 0 from J; bases not matched to a gene: 7. The length of the CDR3 is 19 residues. Looked up from germline, CDR1 is SGHDN and CDR2 is FVKESK.

The chain joins TRBV11-1 to TRBJ2-5; 9 bases fit TRBD1. The last part of the DNA fits TRBJ2-7 better; the J call may be wrong. The CDR3 has 14 residues. The V gene's germline CDR1 is SGHAT and CDR2 FQDESV (reference sequence). CDR3 sequence: CASSWDRASHEQYF. The CDR3 DNA sequence: TGTGCCAGCAGCTGGGACAGGGCATCGCACGAGCAGTACTTC.

V and J are TRBV9 and TRBJ2-1; a possible D gene is TRBD2 (6 bases). With 0 bases removed from V and 10 bases from J, the gap between germline ends came to 20 bases. Germline V CDR1 and CDR2: SGDLS, YYNGEE. This CDR3 is 16 amino acids long. DNA of the CDR3: TGTGCCAGCAGCGTAGCTTTAACGGGAGAGGATGGGGAGCAGTTCTTC. This codes for CASSVALTGEDGEQFF.

The rearrangement uses TRBV13 and TRBJ2-1, with 12 bases aligning to TRBD2. The germline CDR1 and CDR2 sequences are PRHDT and FYEKMQ (reference sequence). J lost 8 bases, V lost 4 bases, and 6 bases had no gene match. The CDR3 is 15 residues long. The CDR3 reads CASSSGLAGIHEQFF. CDR3 nucleotides: TGTGCCAGCAGCTCCGGACTAGCGGGAATTCATGAGCAGTTCTTC.

The table lists this clone with a count of one. This chain joins TRBV6-5 and TRBJ2-1; 9 bases are a match to TRBD2. The CDR3 extends over 15 amino acids. In germline, CDR1 is MNHEY, CDR2 SVGAGI. V lost 2 bases, J lost 10 bases, and 9 bases stayed unmatched. CDR3 sequence: CASSYRLAGSGEQFF. Here the CDR3 DNA reads TGTGCCAGCAGTTACAGGCTAGCGGGGTCCGGGGAGCAGTTCTTC.

This clone has just a few counts. The V gene is TRBV6-5, the J gene TRBJ1-3; D gene unclear. The V end was cut by 6 bases, the J end by 1 base, with 7 bases between. CDR3 length: 13 amino acids. Germline V gives CDR1 MNHEY, CDR2 SVGAGI. In nucleotides, the CDR3 is TGTGCCAGCAGGAGGGCTTCTGGAAACACCATATATTTT. This encodes CASRRASGNTIYF.

This clone was counted a few times. V usage is TRBV5-1 and J usage is TRBJ2-1; the D is unclear. Germline V gives CDR1 SGHRS, CDR2 YFSETQ. V lost 0 bases to trimming and J lost 7 bases, with 11 bases between them. The CDR3 is 14 amino acids. The CDR3 nucleotides are TGCGCCAGCAGCTTGGGTCTAGATAGTAATGAGCAGTTCTTC. Translated: CASSLGLDSNEQFF. The entire variable domain, with the rest obtained from reference TRBV5-1 and TRBJ2-1, is as follows: KAGVTQTPRYLIKTRGQQVTLSCSPISGHRSVSWYQQTPGQGLQFLFEYFSETQRNKGNFPGRFSGRQFSNSRSEMNVSTLELGDSALYLCASSLGLDSNEQFFGPGTRLTVL.

This clone was observed once. This chain uses TRBV6-6 with TRBJ1-3, with 9 bases fitting TRBD1. CDR3 length: 15 amino acids. Germline CDR1 and CDR2: MNHNY and SVGAGI (reference sequence). The trim removed 4 bases at V and 0 bases at J, leaving 1 base unmatched. CDR3 in DNA: TGTGCCAGCAGTTGGACAGGGGCCTCTGGAAACACCATATATTTT. It specifies CASSWTGASGNTIYF.

This clone appeared a single time. The gene calls are TRBV7-9 and TRBJ1-2; TRBD1 matches at 9 bases. Germline V gene sequence: CDR1 SEHNR, CDR2 FQNEAQ (reference sequence). The junction had 5 bases not matched to a gene; V was cut back by 0 bases and J by 6 bases. The CDR3 is 15 residues long. CDR3 coding DNA: TGTGCCAGCAGCTTAGCCGGGACAGGGAGTGATGGCTACACCTTC. Its protein is CASSLAGTGSDGYTF.

In this sample, this clone turned up a few times. The chain joins TRBV29-1 to TRBJ2-7; 9 nucleotides agree with TRBD1. The germline CDR1 and CDR2 sequences are SQVTM and ANQGSEA. This CDR3 has 14 amino acids. CDR3 protein: CRLSTGTGHYEQYF. DNA for the CDR3: TGCAGACTCTCAACCGGGACAGGGCACTACGAGCAGTACTTC.